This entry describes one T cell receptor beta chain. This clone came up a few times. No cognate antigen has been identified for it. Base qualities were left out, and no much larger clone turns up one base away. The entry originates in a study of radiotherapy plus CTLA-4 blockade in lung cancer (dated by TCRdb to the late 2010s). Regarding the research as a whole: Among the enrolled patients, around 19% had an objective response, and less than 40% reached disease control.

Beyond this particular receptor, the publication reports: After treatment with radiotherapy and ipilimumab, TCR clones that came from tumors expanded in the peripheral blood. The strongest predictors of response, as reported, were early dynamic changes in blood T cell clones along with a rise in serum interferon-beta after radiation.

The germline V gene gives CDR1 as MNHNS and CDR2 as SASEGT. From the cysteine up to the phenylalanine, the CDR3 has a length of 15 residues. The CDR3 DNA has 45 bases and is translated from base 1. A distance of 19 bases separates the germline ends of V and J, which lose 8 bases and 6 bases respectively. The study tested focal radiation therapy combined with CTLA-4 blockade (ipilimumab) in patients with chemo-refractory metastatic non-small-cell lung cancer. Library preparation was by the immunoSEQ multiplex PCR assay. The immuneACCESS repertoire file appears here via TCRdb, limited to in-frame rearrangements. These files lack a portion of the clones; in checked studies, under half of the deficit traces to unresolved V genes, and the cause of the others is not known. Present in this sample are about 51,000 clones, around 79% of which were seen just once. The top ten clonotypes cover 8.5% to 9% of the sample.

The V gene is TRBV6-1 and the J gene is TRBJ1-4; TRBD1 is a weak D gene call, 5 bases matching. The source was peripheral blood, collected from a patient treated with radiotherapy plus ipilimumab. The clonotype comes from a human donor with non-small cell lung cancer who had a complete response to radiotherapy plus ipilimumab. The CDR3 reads CASLRGGTRDEKLFF. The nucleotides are TGTGCCAGCCTCCGGGGGGGGACGCGTGATGAAAAACTGTTTTTT.